This passage covers 26 T cell receptor beta chains from one sample sequenced in a study of cytotoxic CD8 clonotypes in ibrutinib-treated CLL. The protocol was immunoSEQ multiplex PCR, while the TCRdb copy is restricted to in-frame clones and leaves out a portion. The table lists about 310,000 clones, about 80% of them singletons. The source was PBMCs, collected before ibrutinib treatment. The receptors shown here come from a human donor with chronic lymphocytic leukemia.

The V call is TRBV5-1, the J call TRBJ1-2; D is undetermined. CDR3 length: 14 residues. The V gene's germline CDR1 is SGHRS and CDR2 YFSETQ. Trimming took 1 base from V and 7 from J, leaving 14 bases between them. This chain's CDR3 is CASSLLLGESGYTF. CDR3 coding DNA: TGCGCCAGCAGCTTGTTGCTCGGGGAAAGTGGCTACACCTTC.

The V and J genes are TRBV5-6 and TRBJ1-1; weak D call: TRBD1 (6 bases). Trimming took off 1 base at V and 6 bases at J, with 10 bases between the two ends. The germline V gene has CDR1 SGHDT and CDR2 YYEEEE. The CDR3 covers 13 residues. The CDR3 here is CASSLRGGSEAFF. The DNA for the CDR3 is TGTGCCAGCAGCTTGCGGGGGGGCTCTGAAGCTTTCTTT. The full variable domain, rest sourced from reference TRBV5-6 and TRBJ1-1, is DAGVTQSPTHLIKTRGQQVTLRCSPKSGHDTVSWYQQALGQGPQFIFQYYEEEERQRGNFPDRFSGHQFPNYSSELNVNALLLGDSALYLCASSLRGGSEAFFGQGTRLTVV.

This clone showed up just a few times. The V gene is TRBV27, the J gene TRBJ2-3; D not certain. V was clipped by 6 bases and J by 0 bases, with 13 bases between them. This CDR3 spans 15 amino acids. Germline assignment: CDR1 MNHEY and CDR2 SMNVEV (reference sequence). CDR3 nucleotide sequence: TGTGCCAGCAGCATTGGGCAACTGAGCACAGATACGCAGTATTTT. Its translation: CASSIGQLSTDTQYF.

The V and J genes are TRBV10-3 and TRBJ2-5, with D tentatively TRBD1 or TRBD2 (7 bases each). Germline V CDR1 and CDR2: ENHRY, SYGVKD. The germline V and J ends were trimmed by 4 bases and 7 bases, with 16 bases remaining between them. The CDR3 totals 14 residues. Written as DNA, the CDR3 is TGTGCCATCAGTGTACGTCAGGGGGAGGGGACCCAGTACTTC. Translated, it gives CAISVRQGEGTQYF.

The chain combines TRBV7-8 with TRBJ1-1; a weak D match, TRBD1 (6 bases). This CDR3 region has 14 residues. V was pared by 0 bases and J by 5 bases, with 10 bases between. Germline values: CDR1 SGHVS, CDR2 FQNEAQ. DNA for the CDR3: TGTGCCAGCAGCTTAGCGCTTCAGGGGACTGAAGCTTTCTTT. This codes for CASSLALQGTEAFF.

The chain couples TRBV11-2 to TRBJ2-7; tentatively, D is TRBD1 or TRBD2 (5 bases each). The CDR3 totals 14 residues. CDR1 and CDR2 (germline): SGHAT, FQNNGV. Trimming took off 4 bases at V and 3 bases at J, with 13 bases between the two ends. Here the CDR3 reads CASSWGRTGYEQYF. The CDR3 nucleotides read TGTGCCAGCAGCTGGGGACGGACTGGCTACGAGCAGTACTTC.

This sequence joins TRBV4-2 and TRBJ2-7; 10 bases fit TRBD2. CDR3 length: 15 residues. The germline gives CDR1 LGHNA, CDR2 YNFKEQ. Losses at the gene ends were 3 bases for V and 3 bases for J; bases not matched to a gene: 5. The DNA of the CDR3 is TGTGCCAGCAGCCAGTCGCTAGCGGGAGACTACGAGCAGTACTTC. Protein: CASSQSLAGDYEQYF.

A few counts support this clone. The rearrangement uses TRBV9 and TRBJ1-1; 9 nucleotides agree with TRBD1. Trimming at V came to 9 bases and at J to 10 bases, leaving 7 bases not matched to a gene. In germline, CDR1 is SGDLS, CDR2 YYNGEE. CDR3 length equals 11 residues. CDR3 residues: CATGQGTSAFF. Here the CDR3 DNA reads TGTGCCACAGGACAGGGGACATCAGCTTTCTTT. The whole variable domain, remainder taken from reference TRBV9 and TRBJ1-1, is DSGVTQTPKHLITATGQRVTLRCSPRSGDLSVYWYQQSLDQGLQFLIQYYNGEERAKGNILERFSAQQFPDLHSELNLSSLELGDSALYFCATGQGTSAFFGQGTRLTVV.

This clone was seen only once. The junction departs from the called germline gene at one end, perhaps through a read error. V usage is TRBV18 and J usage is TRBJ1-2; TRBD1 aligns across 10 bases. CDR1 and CDR2 (germline): KGHSH, LQKENI. This CDR3 region has 13 residues. In DNA form, the CDR3 reads TGTGCCAGCTCACCGACCGGGACAGGGGACGGGCCCTTC. It yields the protein CASSPTGTGDGPF.

The rearrangement links TRBV6-1 to TRBJ1-3; no firm D call. The CDR3 sequence is 13 residues long. Trimming took off 7 bases at V and 0 bases at J, with 7 bases between the two ends. The germline CDR1 and CDR2 sequences are MNHNS and SASEGT. The CDR3: CASNVISGNTIYF. The CDR3 nucleotides read TGTGCCAGCAACGTGATCTCTGGAAACACCATATATTTT.

This sequence joins TRBV15 and TRBJ2-3; 15 nucleotides line up with TRBD2. The CDR3 is 16 amino acids. The ends lost 0 bases at V and 10 bases at J; junction bases unmatched: 5. The germline V gene encodes CDR1 LNHNV and CDR2 YYDKDF (reference sequence). The CDR3 spells CATSREGTSGRFAQYF. In nucleotides, the CDR3 is TGTGCCACCAGCAGAGAGGGGACTAGCGGGAGGTTCGCGCAGTATTTT.

As concerns this clone: Other DNA sequences in this specimen translate into the identical CDR3. The gene calls are TRBV18 and TRBJ2-7, with 10 bases fitting TRBD2. The CDR3 loop spans 14 amino acids. Trimming took 3 bases from V and 1 from J; bases not matched to a gene: 0. The V gene's germline CDR1 is KGHSH and CDR2 LQKENI. The CDR3 sequence: CASSPGLASYEQYF. In nucleotides, the CDR3 is TGTGCCAGCTCACCGGGACTAGCGTCCTACGAGCAGTACTTC.

The chain is built from TRBV25-1 and TRBJ1-1; D not certain. CDR3 length equals 15 residues. V dropped 5 bases and J dropped 1 base, with 14 bases sitting between them. From germline, CDR1 is MGHDK and CDR2 SYGVNS. CDR3 DNA: TGTGCCAGCAGTCTAAGATTGGAGGGGAACACTGAAGCTTTCTTT. Its protein is CASSLRLEGNTEAFF.

The chain combines TRBV5-1 with TRBJ2-7; 10 positions match TRBD1. CDR3 length: 15 residues. Germline loops: CDR1 SGHRS, CDR2 YFSETQ. V was pared by 3 bases and J by 0 bases, with 3 bases of the junction left unmatched. The CDR3 bases are TGCGCCAGCAGCTATTGGACAGGGGGCTCCTACGAGCAGTACTTC. Translation: CASSYWTGGSYEQYF.

This clone has only a few counts. This same CDR3 is encoded by further DNA sequences in the sample. The chain joins TRBV9 to TRBJ2-7; D call uncertain. Trimming shortened V by 4 bases and J by 3 bases, and 8 bases separated the two germline ends. CDR3 size: 12 residues. From germline, CDR1 is SGDLS and CDR2 YYNGEE. CDR3 nucleotide sequence: TGTGCCAGCAGCCCCGGAAGCTACGAGCAGTACTTC. Protein: CASSPGSYEQYF.

The chain carries TRBV15 and TRBJ2-2; D is unclear. The length of the CDR3 is 14 residues. Germline CDR1 is LNHNV and CDR2 is YYDKDF (reference sequence). The V end was cut by 0 bases, the J end by 8 bases, with 10 bases between. CDR3 sequence reads: CATSRDPGLGELFF. In DNA form, the CDR3 reads TGTGCCACCAGCAGAGATCCCGGGTTGGGGGAGCTGTTTTTT.

CDR3 loop: CASSQDTQGPEQYF. The CDR3 DNA reads as TGCGCCAGCAGCCAGGATACTCAGGGACCCGAGCAGTACTTC. The chain employs TRBV4-3 and TRBJ2-7; D tentatively reads TRBD1 or TRBD2 (5 bases each). Germline V gene sequence: CDR1 LGHNA, CDR2 YSLEER. V was clipped by 3 bases and J by 6 bases, with 15 bases between them. The CDR3 is made up of 14 amino acids.

The rearrangement uses TRBV5-1 and TRBJ2-4, with 10 bases aligning to TRBD2. V shed 2 bases, J shed 6 bases, and the junction held 8 bases outside the gene matches. The CDR3 consists of 16 residues. The germline gives CDR1 SGHRS, CDR2 YFSETQ. CDR3: CASSFASGSSGNIQYF. The DNA for the CDR3 is TGCGCCAGCAGCTTTGCTAGCGGGAGCTCGGGAAACATTCAGTACTTC.

This chain connects TRBV5-6 to TRBJ2-7; D might be TRBD1 or TRBD2, each matching 6 bases. The length of the CDR3 is 16 residues. CDR1 is SGHDT and CDR2 is YYEEEE in the germline V gene. V lost 4 bases and J lost 1, with 18 bases in between. DNA of the CDR3: TGTGCCAGCAGCCCCTACGGGGGCAGTGGATCCTACGAGCAGTACTTC. This translates into CASSPYGGSGSYEQYF.

V usage is TRBV9 and J usage is TRBJ2-7; unclear D gene. The length of the CDR3 is 15 residues. V lost 4 bases and J lost 5, with 19 bases in between. Germline-derived CDR1 and CDR2 are SGDLS and YYNGEE. CDR3 bases: TGTGCCAGCAGCCCGAATATGGTGACCAACCACGAGCAGTACTTC. This gives the protein CASSPNMVTNHEQYF.

V is TRBV30 and J is TRBJ1-5; D uncertain. The CDR3 loop spans 14 amino acids. Germline CDR1 reads GTSNPN; CDR2 reads SVGIG (reference sequence). The V end was cut by 0 bases, the J end by 3 bases, with 9 bases between. As DNA, the CDR3 is TGTGCCTGGAGTGTAGGGCCAGTCAATCAGCCCCAGCATTTT. Protein: CAWSVGPVNQPQHF.

The rearrangement joins TRBV2 to TRBJ2-3; 9 bases align to TRBD1. Losses at the gene ends were 8 bases for V and 2 bases for J; bases not matched to a gene: 14. CDR3 length: 17 amino acids. Germline V CDR1 and CDR2: SNHLY, FYNNEI. CDR3 bases: TGTGCCAGCGATACTACTGGGGACAGGGCTTACACAGATACGCAGTATTTT. Translation gives CASDTTGDRAYTDTQYF. Combining the CDR3 with reference TRBV2 and TRBJ2-3 gives the whole variable domain EPEVTQTPSHQVTQMGQEVILRCVPISNHLYFYWYRQILGQKVEFLVSFYNNEISEKSEIFDDQFSVERPDGSNFTLKIRSTKLEDSAMYFCASDTTGDRAYTDTQYFGPGTRLTVL.

The chain carries TRBV4-3 and TRBJ2-3; 15 bases are a match to TRBD2. Trimming took 1 base from V and 1 from J; bases not matched to a gene: 12. The CDR3 is made up of 21 amino acids. Germline V gene lookup returns CDR1 LGHNA and CDR2 YSLEER. CDR3 residues: CASSQAPHGTSGGKGTDTQYF. The CDR3 bases are TGCGCCAGCAGCCAAGCCCCACACGGGACTAGCGGGGGGAAGGGCACAGATACGCAGTATTTT.

This chain uses TRBV10-1 with TRBJ2-7; maybe TRBD1 (5 bases). Looked up from germline, CDR1 is WNHNN and CDR2 is SYGVQD (reference sequence). V was trimmed by 3 bases and J by 6 bases, leaving 12 bases between them. The CDR3 runs to 13 residues. Here the CDR3 reads CASSDPDIPEQYF. CDR3 nucleotide sequence: TGCGCCAGCAGTGACCCGGACATTCCCGAGCAGTACTTC.

The V and J genes are TRBV19 and TRBJ2-7, with D maybe TRBD2 (5 bases). Germline-derived CDR1 and CDR2 are LNHDA and SQIVND (reference sequence). Deletions cut 9 bases from V and 6 bases from J, with 21 bases between. This CDR3 is built from 14 residues. This chain's CDR3 is CASRRTGGLFEQYF. The CDR3 DNA is TGTGCCAGCCGGCGGACTGGTGGATTGTTCGAGCAGTACTTC.

V and J are TRBV7-2 and TRBJ2-5; the match to TRBD2 covers 7 bases. CDR3 length equals 16 residues. The V and J ends lost 2 bases and 4 bases, in that order; junction bases with no gene match: 10. Germline CDR1 SGHTA, CDR2 FQGNSA. CDR3 loop: CASSLNLRGRGETQYF. Written as DNA, the CDR3 is TGTGCCAGCAGCTTAAATTTAAGAGGGAGGGGAGAGACCCAGTACTTC.